This T cell receptor beta chain was observed in a study of control samples from healthy donors and cancer patients (dated by TCRdb to the early 2020s). The CDR3 runs 14 residues from the cysteine to the phenylalanine. Just the 42-base CDR3 DNA is kept, in frame starting at base 1. As encoded in the germline V gene (reference sequence), CDR1 is LNHDA while CDR2 is SQIVND. V loses 10 bases, J loses 2 bases, and the germline ends lie 14 bases apart. The library was made by the immunoSEQ multiplex PCR assay. The table comes from immuneACCESS by way of TCRdb, which keeps in-frame sequences with V and J called. Part of the clones is missing from these tables; in studies checked, under half for an unresolved V gene and the rest for unknown reasons. The sample yields 70,000 or so clones; approximately 84% were counted once. The leading ten clones occupy around 30% of the sample. In the case of this clone: There is no known antigen for this receptor. No per-base quality is available; no much larger clone lies one base away.

The sample was blood. Recombination linked TRBV19 to TRBJ1-4, and TRBD1 may be the D gene, going by 6 matching bases. The clonotype comes from a man aged 50-59 years in good health. The CDR3 sequence is CATRGGLTNEKLFF. The sequence in DNA is TGTGCCACCCGAGGGGGTCTGACTAATGAAAAACTGTTTTTT.